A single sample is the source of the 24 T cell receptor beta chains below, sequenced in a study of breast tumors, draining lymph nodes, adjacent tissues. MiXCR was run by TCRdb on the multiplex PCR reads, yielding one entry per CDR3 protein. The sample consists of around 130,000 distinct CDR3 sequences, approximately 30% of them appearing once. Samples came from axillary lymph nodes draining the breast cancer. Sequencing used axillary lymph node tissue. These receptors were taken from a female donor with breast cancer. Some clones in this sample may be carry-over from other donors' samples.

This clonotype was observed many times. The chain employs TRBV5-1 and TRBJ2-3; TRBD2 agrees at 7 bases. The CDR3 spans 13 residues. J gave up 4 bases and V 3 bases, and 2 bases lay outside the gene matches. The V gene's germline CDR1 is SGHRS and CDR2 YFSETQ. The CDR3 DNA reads TGCGCCAGCAGCTCGGGGGGTCCAGATACGCAGTATTTT. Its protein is CASSSGGPDTQYF.

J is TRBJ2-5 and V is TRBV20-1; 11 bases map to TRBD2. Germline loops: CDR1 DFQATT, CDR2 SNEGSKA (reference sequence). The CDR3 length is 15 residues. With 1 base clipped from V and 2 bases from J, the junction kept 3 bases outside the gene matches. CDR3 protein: CSARVASGGQETQYF. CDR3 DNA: TGCAGTGCTAGAGTCGCTAGCGGGGGGCAAGAGACCCAGTACTTC.

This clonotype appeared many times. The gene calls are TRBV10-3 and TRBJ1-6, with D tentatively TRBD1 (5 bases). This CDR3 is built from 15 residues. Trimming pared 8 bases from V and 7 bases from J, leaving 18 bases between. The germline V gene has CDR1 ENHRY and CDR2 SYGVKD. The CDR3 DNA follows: TGTGCCATCTGGGCTGGGGACGGAGTAAATTCACCCCTCCACTTT. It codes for CAIWAGDGVNSPLHF.

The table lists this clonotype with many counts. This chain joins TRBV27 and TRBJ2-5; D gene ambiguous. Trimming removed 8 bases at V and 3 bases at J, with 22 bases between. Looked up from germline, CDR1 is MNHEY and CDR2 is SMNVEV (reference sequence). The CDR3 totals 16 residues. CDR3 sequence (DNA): TGTGCCAGCTCACCGACGGGCATTCCCCCCAAAGAGACCCAGTACTTC. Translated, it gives CASSPTGIPPKETQYF.

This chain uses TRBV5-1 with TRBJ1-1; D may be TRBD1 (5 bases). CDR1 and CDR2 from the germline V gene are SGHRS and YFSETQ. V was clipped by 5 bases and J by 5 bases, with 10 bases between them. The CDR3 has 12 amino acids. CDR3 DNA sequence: TGCGCCAGCAGAATACAGGAAACTGAAGCTTTCTTT. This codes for CASRIQETEAFF.

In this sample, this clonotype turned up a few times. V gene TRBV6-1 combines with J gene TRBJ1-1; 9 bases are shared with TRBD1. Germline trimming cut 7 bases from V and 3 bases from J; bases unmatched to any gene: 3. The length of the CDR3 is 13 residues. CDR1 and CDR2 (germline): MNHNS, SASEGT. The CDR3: CASMRDRDTEAFF. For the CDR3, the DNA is TGTGCCAGCATGAGGGACAGGGACACTGAAGCTTTCTTT.

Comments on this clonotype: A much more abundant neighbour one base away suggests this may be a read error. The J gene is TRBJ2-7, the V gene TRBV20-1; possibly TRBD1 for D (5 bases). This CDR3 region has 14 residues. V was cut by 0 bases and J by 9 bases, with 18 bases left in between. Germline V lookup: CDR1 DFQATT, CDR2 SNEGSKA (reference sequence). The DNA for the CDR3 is TGCAGTGCTAGAGATCCCAGGGTCACCTCCGGGCAGTACTTC. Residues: CSARDPRVTSGQYF.

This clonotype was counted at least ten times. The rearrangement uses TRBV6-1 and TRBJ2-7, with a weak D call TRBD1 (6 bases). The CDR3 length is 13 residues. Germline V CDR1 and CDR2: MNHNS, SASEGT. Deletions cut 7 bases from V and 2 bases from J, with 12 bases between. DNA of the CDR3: TGTGCCAGCAATCGACAGGACACCTACGAGCAGTACGTC. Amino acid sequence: CASNRQDTYEQYV.

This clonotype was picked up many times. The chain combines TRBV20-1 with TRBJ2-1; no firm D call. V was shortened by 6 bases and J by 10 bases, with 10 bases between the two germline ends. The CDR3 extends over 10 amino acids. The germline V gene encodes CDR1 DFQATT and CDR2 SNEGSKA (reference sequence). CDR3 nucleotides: TGCAGTGCCTACGACCGGGAGCAGTTCTTC. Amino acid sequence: CSAYDREQFF.

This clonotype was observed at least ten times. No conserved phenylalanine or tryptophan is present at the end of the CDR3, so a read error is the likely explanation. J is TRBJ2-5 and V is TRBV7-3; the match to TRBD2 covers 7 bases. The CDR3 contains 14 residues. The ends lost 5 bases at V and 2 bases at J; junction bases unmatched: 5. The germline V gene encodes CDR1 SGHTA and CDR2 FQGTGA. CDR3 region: CASSQSGVQETQYL. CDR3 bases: TGTGCCAGCAGCCAAAGCGGGGTTCAAGAGACCCAGTACCTC.

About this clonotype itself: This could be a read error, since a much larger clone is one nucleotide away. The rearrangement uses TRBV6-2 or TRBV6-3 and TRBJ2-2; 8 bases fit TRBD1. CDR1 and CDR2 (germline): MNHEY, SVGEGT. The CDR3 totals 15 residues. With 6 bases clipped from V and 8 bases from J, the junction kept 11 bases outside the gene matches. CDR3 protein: CASRPTGASAGELFF. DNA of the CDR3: TGTGCCAGCAGACCGACAGGGGCAAGCGCTGGGGAGCTGTTTTTT.

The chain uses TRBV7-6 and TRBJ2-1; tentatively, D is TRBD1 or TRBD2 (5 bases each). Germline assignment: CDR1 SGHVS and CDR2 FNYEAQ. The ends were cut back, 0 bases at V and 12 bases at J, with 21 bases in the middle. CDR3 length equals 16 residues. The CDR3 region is CASSLAGEPKTDTQFF. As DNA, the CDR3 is TGTGCCAGCAGCTTAGCGGGGGAGCCAAAAACAGATACGCAGTTCTTC.

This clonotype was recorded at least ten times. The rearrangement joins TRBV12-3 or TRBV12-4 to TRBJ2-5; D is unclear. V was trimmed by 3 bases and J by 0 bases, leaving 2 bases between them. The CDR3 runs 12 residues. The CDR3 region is CASSFDQETQYF. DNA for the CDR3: TGTGCCAGCAGTTTCGACCAAGAGACCCAGTACTTC.

In DNA form, the CDR3 reads TGTGCCAGCAGCCAAGATCCCGCAGGGGGGGGTTACTATGGCTACACCTTC. It yields the protein CASSQDPAGGGYYGYTF. The chain recombines TRBV5-6 with TRBJ1-2, with 7 bases identical to TRBD1. The CDR3 is 17 residues long. CDR1 is SGHDT, CDR2 YYEEEE, per germline. J lost 3 bases, V lost 4 bases, and 15 bases had no gene match. Full variable domain (remainder filled in from reference TRBV5-6 and TRBJ1-2): DAGVTQSPTHLIKTRGQQVTLRCSPKSGHDTVSWYQQALGQGPQFIFQYYEEEERQRGNFPDRFSGHQFPNYSSELNVNALLLGDSALYLCASSQDPAGGGYYGYTFGSGTRLTVV.

CDR3 residues: CASSLRWLRGLGSYNEQFF. The CDR3 DNA sequence: TGCGCCAGCAGCTTGAGGTGGTTGCGGGGGCTAGGGTCCTACAATGAGCAGTTCTTC. The chain combines TRBV5-1 with TRBJ2-1; possible D gene TRBD2, 7 bases. Looked up from germline, CDR1 is SGHRS and CDR2 is YFSETQ. The CDR3 sequence is 19 residues long. V shed 1 base and J shed 1 base, with 21 bases lying between them.

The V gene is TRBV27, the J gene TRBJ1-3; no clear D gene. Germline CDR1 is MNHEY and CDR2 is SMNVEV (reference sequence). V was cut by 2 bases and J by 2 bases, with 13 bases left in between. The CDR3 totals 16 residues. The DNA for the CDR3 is TGTGCCAGCAGTTTACGGGCAGGCATAACTGGAAACACCATATATTTT. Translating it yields CASSLRAGITGNTIYF.

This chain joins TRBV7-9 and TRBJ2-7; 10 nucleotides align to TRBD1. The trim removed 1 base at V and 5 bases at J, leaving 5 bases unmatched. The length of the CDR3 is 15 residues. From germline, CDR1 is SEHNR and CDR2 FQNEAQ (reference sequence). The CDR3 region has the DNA TGTGCCAGCAGCTTAGGACAGGGGGCGGAAAACGAGCAGTACTTC. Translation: CASSLGQGAENEQYF.

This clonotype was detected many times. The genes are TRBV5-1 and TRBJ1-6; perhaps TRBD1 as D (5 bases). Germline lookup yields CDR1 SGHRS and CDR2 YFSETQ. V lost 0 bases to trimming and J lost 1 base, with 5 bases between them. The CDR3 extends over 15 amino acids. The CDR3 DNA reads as TGCGCCAGCAGCTTGGCAGGGTCCTATAATTCACCCCTCCACTTT. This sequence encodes CASSLAGSYNSPLHF. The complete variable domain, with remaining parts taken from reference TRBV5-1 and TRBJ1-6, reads KAGVTQTPRYLIKTRGQQVTLSCSPISGHRSVSWYQQTPGQGLQFLFEYFSETQRNKGNFPGRFSGRQFSNSRSEMNVSTLELGDSALYLCASSLAGSYNSPLHFGNGTRLTVT.

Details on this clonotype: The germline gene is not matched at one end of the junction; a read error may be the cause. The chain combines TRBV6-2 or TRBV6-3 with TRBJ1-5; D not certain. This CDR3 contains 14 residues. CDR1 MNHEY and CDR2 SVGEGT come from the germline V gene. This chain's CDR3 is CASSHSSGGQPQHF. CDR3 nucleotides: TGTGCCAGCAGTCACTCTTCTGGTGGTCAGCCCCAGCATTTT.

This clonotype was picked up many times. The CDR3 reads CSARLAGGLKDTQYF. The CDR3 nucleotides are TGCAGTGCCCGGCTAGCGGGGGGTTTGAAAGATACGCAGTATTTT. The rearrangement links TRBV20-1 to TRBJ2-3, with 11 bases lining up with TRBD2. CDR3 length equals 15 residues. Germline V gives CDR1 DFQATT, CDR2 SNEGSKA (reference sequence). Trimming at V came to 6 bases and at J to 5 bases, leaving 10 bases not matched to a gene.

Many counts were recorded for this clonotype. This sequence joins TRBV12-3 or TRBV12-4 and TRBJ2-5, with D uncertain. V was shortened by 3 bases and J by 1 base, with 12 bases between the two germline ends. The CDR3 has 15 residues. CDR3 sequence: CASSFRTPGQETQYF. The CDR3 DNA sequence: TGTGCCAGCAGTTTTCGAACCCCCGGCCAAGAGACCCAGTACTTC.

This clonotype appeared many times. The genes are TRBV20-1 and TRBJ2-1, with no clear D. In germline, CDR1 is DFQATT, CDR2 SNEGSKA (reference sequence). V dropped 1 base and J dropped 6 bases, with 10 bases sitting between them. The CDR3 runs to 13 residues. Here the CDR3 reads CSARGGWSNEQFF. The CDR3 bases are TGCAGTGCTAGAGGTGGGTGGAGCAATGAGCAGTTCTTC.

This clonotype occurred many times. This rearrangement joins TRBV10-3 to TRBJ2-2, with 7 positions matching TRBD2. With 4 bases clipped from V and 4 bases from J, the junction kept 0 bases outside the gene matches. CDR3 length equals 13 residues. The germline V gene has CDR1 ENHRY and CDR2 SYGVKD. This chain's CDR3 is CAISGTSTGELFF. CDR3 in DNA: TGTGCCATCAGTGGGACTAGCACCGGGGAGCTGTTTTTT.

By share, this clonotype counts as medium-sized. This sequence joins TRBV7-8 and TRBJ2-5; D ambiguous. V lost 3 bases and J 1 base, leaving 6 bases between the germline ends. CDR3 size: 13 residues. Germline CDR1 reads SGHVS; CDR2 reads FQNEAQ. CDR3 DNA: TGTGCCAGCAGCTTTATCTCCCAAGAGACCCAGTACTTC. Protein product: CASSFISQETQYF. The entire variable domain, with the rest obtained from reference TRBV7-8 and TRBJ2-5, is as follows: GAGVSQSPRYKVAKRGQDVALRCDPISGHVSLFWYQQALGQGPEFLTYFQNEAQLDKSGLPSDRFFAERPEGSVSTLKIQRTQQEDSAVYLCASSFISQETQYFGPGTRLLVL.